What follows are 23 T cell receptor beta chains derived from one specimen sequenced in a study of blood T cell repertoires in COVID-19. Produced via immunoSEQ multiplex PCR; TCRdb's table is partial and in-frame only. The sample lists some 70,000 clones, approximately 86% occurring once. The sequencing sample was made of peripheral blood. Receptor source: a man aged 55 to 70 with acute or convalescent COVID-19.

This clone showed up just a few times. This chain joins TRBV7-2 and TRBJ1-1; 8 positions match TRBD1. V shed 5 bases and J 5 bases; nucleotides not matched to a gene: 7. The germline V gene encodes CDR1 SGHTA and CDR2 FQGNSA. The CDR3 is 14 amino acids. CDR3 coding DNA: TGTGCCAGCAGCCTGCGACAGGGGACGACTGAAGCTTTCTTT. Translating gives CASSLRQGTTEAFF.

The chain joins TRBV5-1 to TRBJ2-7, with D perhaps matching TRBD1 (5 bases). This CDR3 is 13 amino acids long. Germline values: CDR1 SGHRS, CDR2 YFSETQ. V lost 5 bases, J lost 3 bases, and 12 bases lay in between. The CDR3 DNA reads TGCGCCAGCAGGAGACAGACCAGCTACGAGCAGTACTTC. It specifies CASRRQTSYEQYF.

V usage is TRBV19 and J usage is TRBJ1-4; 9 bases fit TRBD1. CDR3 size: 14 residues. The V gene's germline CDR1 is LNHDA and CDR2 SQIVND (reference sequence). With V trimmed by 5 bases and J by 6 bases, 4 bases remained unmatched. The CDR3 DNA reads TGTGCCAGTAGTTCGGACAGGGGTTATGAAAAACTGTTTTTT. Amino acid sequence: CASSSDRGYEKLFF.

This rearrangement joins TRBV6-1 to TRBJ2-3; no definite D call. This CDR3 contains 13 residues. The V gene lost 3 bases and the J gene lost 6 bases, with 10 bases spanning the gap. Germline loops: CDR1 MNHNS, CDR2 SASEGT. CDR3 loop: CASSETYTDTQYF. CDR3 in DNA: TGTGCCAGCAGTGAGACATATACGGATACGCAGTATTTT.

The V gene is TRBV19, the J gene TRBJ1-1; perhaps TRBD1 as D (5 bases). Between the trimmed V and J ends, which lost 3 bases and 3 bases, there was a span of 11 bases. CDR1 LNHDA and CDR2 SQIVND come from the germline V gene (reference sequence). The CDR3 covers 14 residues. CDR3 sequence (DNA): TGTGCCAGTAGTATCGGGGGTAAGGACACTGAAGCTTTCTTT. This gives the protein CASSIGGKDTEAFF.

The chain is built from TRBV21-1 and TRBJ2-2; the table gives TRBD2 as D, unverified against the DNA. TRBV21-1 constitutes a pseudogene. The length of the CDR3 is 17 residues. CDR3 residues: CASRRLAGDQNTGELFF. CDR3 nucleotide sequence: TGTGCCAGCAGGAGACTAGCGGGGGACCAAAACACCGGGGAGCTGTTTTTT.

This clone was counted once. V usage is TRBV6-1 and J usage is TRBJ2-1; TRBD1 agrees at 8 bases. CDR1 MNHNS and CDR2 SASEGT come from the germline V gene. V was clipped by 3 bases and J by 8 bases; unmatched bases: 9. The CDR3 runs to 15 residues. The CDR3 coding sequence is TGTGCCAGCAGTGACCGACAGGGGCGCGTCCATGAGCAGTTCTTC. Translation: CASSDRQGRVHEQFF.

The chain carries TRBV5-5 and TRBJ1-5; tentatively, D is TRBD1 (6 bases). CDR1 and CDR2 (germline): SGHKS, YYEKEE (reference sequence). V was cut by 1 base and J by 5 bases, with 13 bases left in between. The CDR3 is 15 amino acids. The CDR3 here is CASSLLQGDHQPQHF. DNA of the CDR3: TGTGCCAGCAGCTTGTTACAGGGTGATCATCAGCCCCAGCATTTT. The full variable domain, completed using reference TRBV5-5 and TRBJ1-5, is DAGVTQSPTHLIKTRGQQVTLRCSPISGHKSVSWYQQVLGQGPQFIFQYYEKEERGRGNFPDRFSARQFPNYSSELNVNALLLGDSALYLCASSLLQGDHQPQHFGDGTRLSIL.

The chain couples TRBV18 to TRBJ1-2; D perhaps matches TRBD1 (6 bases). CDR3 length: 15 amino acids. Germline assignment: CDR1 KGHSH and CDR2 LQKENI. V gave up 6 bases and J gave up 4 bases, with 18 bases separating them. The CDR3 region has the DNA TGTGCCAGCTCCCGCGACCGTTTGGGGGCCTATGGCTACACCTTC. This translates into CASSRDRLGAYGYTF.

The chain employs TRBV11-2 and TRBJ1-1; D is perhaps TRBD1 (6 bases). Per the germline V gene, CDR1 is SGHAT and CDR2 is FQNNGV. This CDR3 contains 13 residues. V lost 5 bases to trimming and J lost 4 bases, with 11 bases between them. CDR3 sequence reads: CASSSGQTTEAFF. DNA of the CDR3: TGTGCCAGCAGCAGTGGACAGACCACTGAAGCTTTCTTT.

This clone occurred once. The chain combines TRBV23-1 with TRBJ1-4; no reliable D call. TRBV23-1 belongs to the ORF category, with a function that is uncertain. V was pared by 8 bases and J by 4 bases, with 20 bases between. This CDR3 has 16 amino acids. In nucleotides, the CDR3 is TGCGCCAGCCCCCTAGTATGGGTTGAGTATAATGAAAAACTGTTTTTT. It codes for CASPLVWVEYNEKLFF.

This clone has just a few counts. The gene calls are TRBV5-4 and TRBJ1-3; weak D call: TRBD1 (5 bases). Trimming cost V 7 bases and J 0 bases, with 8 bases left between them. This CDR3 region has 13 residues. Per the germline V gene, CDR1 is SGHNT and CDR2 is YYREEE (reference sequence). The CDR3: CASGGYSGNTIYF. The CDR3 nucleotides read TGTGCCAGCGGGGGGTACTCTGGAAACACCATATATTTT.

The V gene is TRBV7-2, the J gene TRBJ2-3; D not certain. V was clipped by 4 bases and J by 1 base, with 15 bases between them. This CDR3 has 16 amino acids. Germline V gene data show CDR1 as SGHTA and CDR2 as FQGNSA. The CDR3 region is CASSSDMVLGTDTQYF. The CDR3 DNA reads TGTGCCAGCAGCTCCGACATGGTTTTGGGCACAGATACGCAGTATTTT. Full variable domain (outside the CDR3, taken from reference TRBV7-2 and TRBJ2-3): GAGVSQSPSNKVTEKGKDVELRCDPISGHTALYWYRQSLGQGLEFLIYFQGNSAPDKSGLPSDRFSAERTGGSVSTLTIQRTQQEDSAVYLCASSSDMVLGTDTQYFGPGTRLTVL.

V and J are TRBV5-1 and TRBJ2-1, with a tentative D call TRBD2 (5 bases). There are 15 residues in the CDR3. V lost 1 base to trimming and J lost 8 bases, with 16 bases between them. Germline CDR1 and CDR2: SGHRS and YFSETQ. The CDR3 is CASSLWTQYGDEQFF. CDR3 in DNA: TGCGCCAGCAGCTTGTGGACTCAATACGGCGATGAGCAGTTCTTC.

The rearrangement links TRBV2 to TRBJ1-2; D is unclear. V gave up 5 bases and J gave up 8 bases, with 21 bases separating them. Germline CDR1 SNHLY, CDR2 FYNNEI. The CDR3 extends over 15 amino acids. Written as DNA, the CDR3 is TGTGCCAGCAGTTTTAAGCGGACCGATCTAGAGGGCTACACCTTC. Translating gives CASSFKRTDLEGYTF.

The chain has TRBV5-1 and TRBJ1-6, with D tentatively TRBD1 (5 bases). CDR1 is SGHRS, CDR2 YFSETQ, per germline. The CDR3 spans 16 residues. Trimming removed 6 bases at V and 9 bases at J, with 22 bases between. CDR3 protein: CASTLATGGGGSPLHF. DNA of the CDR3: TGCGCCAGCACCCTGGCCACAGGCGGGGGAGGTTCACCCCTCCACTTT.

The chain links TRBV7-2 to TRBJ1-2; 9 nucleotides line up with TRBD1. Germline V gene data show CDR1 as SGHTA and CDR2 as FQGNSA. The CDR3 contains 15 residues. With V trimmed by 1 base and J by 7 bases, 7 bases remained unmatched. CDR3 protein: CASSLGRDRAGGYTF. The CDR3 nucleotides read TGTGCCAGCAGCTTAGGCCGGGACAGGGCGGGTGGCTACACCTTC.

The chain recombines TRBV4-1 with TRBJ1-6, with D possibly TRBD1 on 6 matching bases. The V gene lost 0 bases and the J gene lost 10 bases, with 13 bases spanning the gap. This CDR3 is 15 amino acids long. Per the germline V gene, CDR1 is MGHRA and CDR2 is YSYEKL. In DNA form, the CDR3 reads TGCGCCAGCAGCCAAGATGGGCAGGGGTACTCACCCCTCCACTTT. Translation gives CASSQDGQGYSPLHF.

The chain recombines TRBV7-2 with TRBJ1-2; D gene uncertain. CDR1 SGHTA and CDR2 FQGNSA come from the germline V gene. The CDR3 extends over 14 amino acids. Trimming cost V 8 bases and J 4 bases, with 17 bases left between them. The CDR3 DNA reads as TGTGCCAGCCTGCCTTCACAGACCCTCTATGGCTACACCTTC. Translating it yields CASLPSQTLYGYTF. Drawing the rest from reference TRBV7-2 and TRBJ1-2, the complete variable domain is GAGVSQSPSNKVTEKGKDVELRCDPISGHTALYWYRQSLGQGLEFLIYFQGNSAPDKSGLPSDRFSAERTGGSVSTLTIQRTQQEDSAVYLCASLPSQTLYGYTFGSGTRLTVV.

The chain has TRBV11-2 and TRBJ2-7, with TRBD2 identical over 11 bases. After removal of 7 bases from V and 3 bases from J, the junction contained 8 bases not matched to a gene. The CDR3 spans 15 residues. Germline CDR1 reads SGHAT; CDR2 reads FQNNGV. CDR3 nucleotide sequence: TGTGCCAGCACCCCGACTAGCGGGATCGTCTACGAGCAGTACTTC. Its translation is CASTPTSGIVYEQYF.

The table lists this clone with a few counts. This CDR3 is CASSQSLGATNEKLFF. The CDR3 bases are TGCGCCAGCAGCCAATCCTTAGGAGCAACTAATGAAAAACTGTTTTTT. The chain is built from TRBV4-3 and TRBJ1-4; D unresolved. The CDR3 extends over 16 amino acids. Germline V gene lookup returns CDR1 LGHNA and CDR2 YSLEER. V was shortened by 2 bases and J by 0 bases, with 10 bases between the two germline ends.

The chain uses TRBV6-5 and TRBJ2-7; 7 bases line up with TRBD1. V trimming: 6 bases; J trimming: 0 bases; junction bases outside the gene matches: 8. The CDR3 has 15 amino acids. Germline V lookup: CDR1 MNHEY, CDR2 SVGAGI. The CDR3 sequence is CASRPRGLSSYEQYF. The CDR3 DNA is TGTGCCAGCAGGCCCAGGGGGTTGAGCTCCTACGAGCAGTACTTC.

The V call is TRBV3-1 (or the pseudogene TRBV3-2), the J call TRBJ2-5, with 8 nucleotides matching TRBD2. Germline CDR1 reads LGHDT; CDR2 reads YNNKEL (reference sequence). This CDR3 spans 13 amino acids. For the CDR3, the DNA is TGTGCTTCTGAGGCGGGGGGTAGAAAGACCCAGTACTTC. It is translated as CASEAGGRKTQYF.